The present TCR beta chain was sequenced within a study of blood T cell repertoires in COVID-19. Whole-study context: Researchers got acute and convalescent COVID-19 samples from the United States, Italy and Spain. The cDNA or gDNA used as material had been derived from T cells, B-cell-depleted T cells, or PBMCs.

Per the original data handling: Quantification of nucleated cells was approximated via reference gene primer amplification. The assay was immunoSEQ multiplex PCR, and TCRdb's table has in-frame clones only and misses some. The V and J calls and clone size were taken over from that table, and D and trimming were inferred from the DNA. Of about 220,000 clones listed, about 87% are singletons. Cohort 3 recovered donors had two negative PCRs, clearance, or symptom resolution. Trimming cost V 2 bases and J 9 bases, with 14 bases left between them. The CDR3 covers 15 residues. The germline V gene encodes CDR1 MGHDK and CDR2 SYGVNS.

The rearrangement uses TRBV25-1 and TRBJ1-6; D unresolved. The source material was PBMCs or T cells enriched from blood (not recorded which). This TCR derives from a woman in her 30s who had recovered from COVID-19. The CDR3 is CASSEGYPGLSPLHF. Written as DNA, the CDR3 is TGTGCCAGCAGTGAAGGATATCCAGGACTTTCACCCCTCCACTTT.